This T cell receptor (beta chain) was obtained from a study of beta chain features in type 1 diabetes. General study points: Researchers report that Type 1 diabetes patients had moderately but significantly shorter TCRB CDR3s across all four CD4+ subsets. Cells expressing TCR highly could be over-represented by cDNA sequencing.

The CDR3 extends over 15 amino acids. CDR1 and CDR2 (germline): KGHSH, LQKENI. V trimming: 3 bases; J trimming: 4 bases; junction bases outside the gene matches: 4. Naive, central memory, regulatory and stem cell-like memory cells within the CD4+ compartment were sorted using CD45RO/CCR7/CD25/CD127/CD95/CD27. This clone turned up a few times. Its antigen is unknown. Investigators reverse transcribed all isolated RNA, so they sequenced expressed TCRB transcripts. Mean read depth for naive, central memory and regulatory T cell samples was about 3.6 million reads. This table comes from immunoSEQ multiplex PCR, and its TCRdb copy is limited to in-frame clones, with some not included. Of about 640,000 clones listed, around 12% were seen once; the top ten hold 0.09% to 0.15%.

The TCR sequence derives from a young man with type 1 diabetes. This chain connects TRBV18 to TRBJ2-2; TRBD1 matches 8 bases. Sequenced: naive CD4+ T cells from blood. CDR3 in amino acids: CASSPRTGPTGELFF. DNA for the CDR3: TGTGCCAGCTCACCCAGGACAGGGCCCACCGGGGAGCTGTTTTTT.